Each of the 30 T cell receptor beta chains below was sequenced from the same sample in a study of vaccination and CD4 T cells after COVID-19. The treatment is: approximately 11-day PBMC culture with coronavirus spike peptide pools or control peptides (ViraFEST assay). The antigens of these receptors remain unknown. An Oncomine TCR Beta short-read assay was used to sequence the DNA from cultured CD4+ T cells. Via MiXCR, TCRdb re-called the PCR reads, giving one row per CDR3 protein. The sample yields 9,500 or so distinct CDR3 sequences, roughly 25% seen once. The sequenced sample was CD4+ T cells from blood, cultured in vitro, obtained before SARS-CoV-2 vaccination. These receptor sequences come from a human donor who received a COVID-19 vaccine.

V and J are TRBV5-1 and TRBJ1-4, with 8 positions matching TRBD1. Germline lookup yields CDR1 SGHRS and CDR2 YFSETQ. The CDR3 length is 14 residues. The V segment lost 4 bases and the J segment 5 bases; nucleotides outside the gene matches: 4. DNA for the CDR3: TGCGCCAGCAGCCCACAGGGGGAGAATGAAAAACTGTTTTTT. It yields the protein CASSPQGENEKLFF. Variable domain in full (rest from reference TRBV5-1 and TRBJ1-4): KAGVTQTPRYLIKTRGQQVTLSCSPISGHRSVSWYQQTPGQGLQFLFEYFSETQRNKGNFPGRFSGRQFSNSRSEMNVSTLELGDSALYLCASSPQGENEKLFFGSGTQLSVL.

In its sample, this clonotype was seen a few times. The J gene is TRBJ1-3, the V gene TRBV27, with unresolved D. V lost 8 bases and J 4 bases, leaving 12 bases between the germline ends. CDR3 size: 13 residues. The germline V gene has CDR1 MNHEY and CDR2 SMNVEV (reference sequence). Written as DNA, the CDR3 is TGTGCCAGCGGGTTTGGGTGGGGAAACACCATATATTTT. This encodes CASGFGWGNTIYF.

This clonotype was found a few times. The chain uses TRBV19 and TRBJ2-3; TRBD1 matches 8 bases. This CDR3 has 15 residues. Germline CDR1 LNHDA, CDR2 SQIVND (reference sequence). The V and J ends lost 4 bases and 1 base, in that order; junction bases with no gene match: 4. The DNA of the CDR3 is TGTGCCAGTAGTAGGGTGGACAGGGGCACAGATACGCAGTATTTT. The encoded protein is CASSRVDRGTDTQYF. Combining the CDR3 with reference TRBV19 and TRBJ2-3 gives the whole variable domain DGGITQSPKYLFRKEGQNVTLSCEQNLNHDAMYWYRQDPGQGLRLIYYSQIVNDFQKGDIAEGYSVSREKKESFPLTVTSAQKNPTAFYLCASSRVDRGTDTQYFGPGTRLTVL.

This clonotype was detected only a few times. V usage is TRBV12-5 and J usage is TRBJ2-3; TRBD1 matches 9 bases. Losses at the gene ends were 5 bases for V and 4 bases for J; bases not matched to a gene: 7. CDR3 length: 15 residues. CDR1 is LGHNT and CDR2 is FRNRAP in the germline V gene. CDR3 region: CASGTGQGSADTQYF. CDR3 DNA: TGTGCTAGTGGTACAGGACAGGGGAGCGCAGATACGCAGTATTTT.

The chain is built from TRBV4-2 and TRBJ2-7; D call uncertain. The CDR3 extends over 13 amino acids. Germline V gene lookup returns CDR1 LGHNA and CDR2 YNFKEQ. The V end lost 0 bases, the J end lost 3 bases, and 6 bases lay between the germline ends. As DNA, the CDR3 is TGTGCCAGCAGCCAAGAACCCTTCTACGAGCAGTACTTC. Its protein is CASSQEPFYEQYF.

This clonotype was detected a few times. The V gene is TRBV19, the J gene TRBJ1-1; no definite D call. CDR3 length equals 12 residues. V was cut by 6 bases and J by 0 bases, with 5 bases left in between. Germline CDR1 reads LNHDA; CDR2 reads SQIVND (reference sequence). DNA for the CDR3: TGTGCCAGTAGCTCAATGAACACTGAAGCTTTCTTT. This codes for CASSSMNTEAFF. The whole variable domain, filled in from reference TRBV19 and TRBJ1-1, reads DGGITQSPKYLFRKEGQNVTLSCEQNLNHDAMYWYRQDPGQGLRLIYYSQIVNDFQKGDIAEGYSVSREKKESFPLTVTSAQKNPTAFYLCASSSMNTEAFFGQGTRLTVV.

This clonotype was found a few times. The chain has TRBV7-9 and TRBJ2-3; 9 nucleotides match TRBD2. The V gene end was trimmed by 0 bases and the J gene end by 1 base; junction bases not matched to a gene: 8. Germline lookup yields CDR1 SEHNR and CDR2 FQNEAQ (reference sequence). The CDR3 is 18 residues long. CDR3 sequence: CASSLAAGGPQGTDTQYF. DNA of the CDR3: TGTGCCAGCAGCTTAGCGGCGGGGGGGCCCCAGGGCACAGATACGCAGTATTTT.

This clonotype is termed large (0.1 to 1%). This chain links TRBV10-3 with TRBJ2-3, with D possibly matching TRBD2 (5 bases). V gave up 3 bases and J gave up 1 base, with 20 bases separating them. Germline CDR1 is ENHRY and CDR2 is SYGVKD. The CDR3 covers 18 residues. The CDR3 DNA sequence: TGTGCCATCAGTGACCGTTCCGGACGGGGTCTAGGCACAGATACGCAGTATTTT. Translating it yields CAISDRSGRGLGTDTQYF.

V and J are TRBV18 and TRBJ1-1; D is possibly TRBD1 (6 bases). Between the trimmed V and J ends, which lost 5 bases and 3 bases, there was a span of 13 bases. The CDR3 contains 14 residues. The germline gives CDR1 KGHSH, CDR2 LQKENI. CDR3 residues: CASSSRGGYTEAFF. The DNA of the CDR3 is TGTGCCAGCTCATCCAGGGGCGGGTACACTGAAGCTTTCTTT.

The chain's CDR3 is CASRGQGGDGEKLFF. CDR3 nucleotides: TGTGCCAGCAGGGGACAGGGCGGTGATGGCGAAAAACTGTTTTTT. This chain connects TRBV6-1 to TRBJ1-4, with 9 bases aligning to TRBD1. The V and J ends lost 6 bases and 8 bases, in that order; junction bases with no gene match: 10. CDR1 is MNHNS, CDR2 SASEGT, per germline. The CDR3 length is 15 residues.

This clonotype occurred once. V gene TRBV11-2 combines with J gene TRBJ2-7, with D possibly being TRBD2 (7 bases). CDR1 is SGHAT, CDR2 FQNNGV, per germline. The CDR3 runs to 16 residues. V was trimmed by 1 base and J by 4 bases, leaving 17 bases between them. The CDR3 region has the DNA TGTGCCAGCAGCTTAGTTAACGGGGGGCCCGCATACGAGCAGTACTTC. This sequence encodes CASSLVNGGPAYEQYF. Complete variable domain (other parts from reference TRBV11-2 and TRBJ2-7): EAGVAQSPRYKIIEKRQSVAFWCNPISGHATLYWYQQILGQGPKLLIQFQNNGVVDDSQLPKDRFSAERLKGVDSTLKIQPAKLEDSAVYLCASSLVNGGPAYEQYFGPGTRLTVT.

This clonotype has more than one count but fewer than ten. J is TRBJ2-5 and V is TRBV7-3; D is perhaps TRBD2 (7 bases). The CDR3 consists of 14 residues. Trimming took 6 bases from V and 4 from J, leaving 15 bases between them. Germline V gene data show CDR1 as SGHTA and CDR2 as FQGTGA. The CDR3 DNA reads TGTGCCAGCAGTCCCTTCGGGGGGCTAGAGACCCAGTACTTC. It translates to CASSPFGGLETQYF.

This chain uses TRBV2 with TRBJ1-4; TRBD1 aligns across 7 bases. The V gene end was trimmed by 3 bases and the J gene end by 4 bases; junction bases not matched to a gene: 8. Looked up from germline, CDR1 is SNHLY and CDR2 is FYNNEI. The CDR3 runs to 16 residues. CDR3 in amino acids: CASSDPQGPHNEKLFF. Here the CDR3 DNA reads TGTGCCAGCAGTGATCCACAGGGGCCCCATAATGAAAAACTGTTTTTT.

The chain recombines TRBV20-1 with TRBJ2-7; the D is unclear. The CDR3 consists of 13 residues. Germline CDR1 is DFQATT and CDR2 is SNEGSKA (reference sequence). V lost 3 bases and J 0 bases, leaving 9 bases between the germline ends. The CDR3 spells CSASEMSSYEQYF. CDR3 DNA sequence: TGCAGTGCTAGCGAGATGAGCTCCTACGAGCAGTACTTC.

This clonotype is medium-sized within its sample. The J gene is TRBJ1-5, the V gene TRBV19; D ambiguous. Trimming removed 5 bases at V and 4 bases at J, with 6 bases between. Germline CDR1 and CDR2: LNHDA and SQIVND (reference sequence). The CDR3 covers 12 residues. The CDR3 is CASSARNQPQHF. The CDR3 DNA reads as TGTGCCAGTAGTGCTAGGAATCAGCCCCAGCATTTT. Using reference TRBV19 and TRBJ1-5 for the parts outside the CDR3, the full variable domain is DGGITQSPKYLFRKEGQNVTLSCEQNLNHDAMYWYRQDPGQGLRLIYYSQIVNDFQKGDIAEGYSVSREKKESFPLTVTSAQKNPTAFYLCASSARNQPQHFGDGTRLSIL.

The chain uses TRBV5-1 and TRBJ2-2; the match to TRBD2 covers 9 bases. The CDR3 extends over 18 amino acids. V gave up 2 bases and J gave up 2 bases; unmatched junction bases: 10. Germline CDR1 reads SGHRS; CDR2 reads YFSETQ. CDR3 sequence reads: CASSFFPTSGANTGELFF. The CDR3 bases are TGCGCCAGCAGCTTCTTCCCGACTAGCGGTGCCAACACCGGGGAGCTGTTTTTT.

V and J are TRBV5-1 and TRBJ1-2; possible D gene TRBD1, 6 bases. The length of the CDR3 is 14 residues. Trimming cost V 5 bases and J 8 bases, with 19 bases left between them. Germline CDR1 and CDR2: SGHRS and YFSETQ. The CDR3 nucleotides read TGCGCCAGCAGTGACCCAAACAGGGATGACGGCTACACCTTC. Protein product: CASSDPNRDDGYTF.

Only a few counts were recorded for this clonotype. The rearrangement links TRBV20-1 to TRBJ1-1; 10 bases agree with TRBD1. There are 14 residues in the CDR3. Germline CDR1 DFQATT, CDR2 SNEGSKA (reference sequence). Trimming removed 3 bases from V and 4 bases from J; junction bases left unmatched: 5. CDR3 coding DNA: TGCAGTGCTAGGGACCGGACAGGGGGCACTGAAGCTTTCTTT. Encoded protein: CSARDRTGGTEAFF.

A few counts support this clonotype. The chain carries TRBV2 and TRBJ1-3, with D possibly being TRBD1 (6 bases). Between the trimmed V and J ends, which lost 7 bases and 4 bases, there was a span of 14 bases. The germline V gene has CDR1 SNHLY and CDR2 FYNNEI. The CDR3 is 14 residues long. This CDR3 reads CASMGTGSGNTIYF. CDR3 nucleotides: TGTGCCAGCATGGGAACAGGGTCCGGAAACACCATATATTTT.

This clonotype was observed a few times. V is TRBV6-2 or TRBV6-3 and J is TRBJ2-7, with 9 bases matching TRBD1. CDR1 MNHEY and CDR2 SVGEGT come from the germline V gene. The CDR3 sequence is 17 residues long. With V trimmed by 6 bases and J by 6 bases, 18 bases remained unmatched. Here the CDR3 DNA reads TGTGCCAGCAGCGCGGCGTTAGGACAGGGGTTCCATGGCGAGCAGTACTTC. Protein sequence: CASSAALGQGFHGEQYF.

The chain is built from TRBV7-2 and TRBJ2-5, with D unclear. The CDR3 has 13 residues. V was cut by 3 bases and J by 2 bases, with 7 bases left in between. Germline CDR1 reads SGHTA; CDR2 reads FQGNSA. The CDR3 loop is CASSFASQETQYF. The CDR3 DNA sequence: TGTGCCAGCAGCTTCGCCTCTCAAGAGACCCAGTACTTC. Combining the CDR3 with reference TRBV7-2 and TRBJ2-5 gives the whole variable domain GAGVSQSPSNKVTEKGKDVELRCDPISGHTALYWYRQSLGQGLEFLIYFQGNSAPDKSGLPSDRFSAERTGGSVSTLTIQRTQQEDSAVYLCASSFASQETQYFGPGTRLLVL.

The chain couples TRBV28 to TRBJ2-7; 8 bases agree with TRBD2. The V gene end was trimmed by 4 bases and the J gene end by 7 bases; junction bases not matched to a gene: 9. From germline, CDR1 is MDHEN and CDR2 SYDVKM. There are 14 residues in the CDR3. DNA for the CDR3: TGTGCCAGCAGTTCGAACGGGGGGGTGGAAGAGCAGTACTTC. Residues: CASSSNGGVEEQYF.

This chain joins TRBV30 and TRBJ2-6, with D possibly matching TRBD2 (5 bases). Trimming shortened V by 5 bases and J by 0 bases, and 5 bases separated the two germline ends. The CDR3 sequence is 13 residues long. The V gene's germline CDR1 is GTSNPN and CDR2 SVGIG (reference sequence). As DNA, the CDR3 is TGTGCCTGGGGGAGCTCTGGGGCCAACGTCCTGACTTTC. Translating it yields CAWGSSGANVLTF. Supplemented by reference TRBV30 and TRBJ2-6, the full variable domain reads SQTIHQWPATLVQPVGSPLSLECTVEGTSNPNLYWYRQAAGRGLQLLFYSVGIGQISSEVPQNLSASRPQDRQFILSSKKLLLSDSGFYLCAWGSSGANVLTFGAGSRLTVL.

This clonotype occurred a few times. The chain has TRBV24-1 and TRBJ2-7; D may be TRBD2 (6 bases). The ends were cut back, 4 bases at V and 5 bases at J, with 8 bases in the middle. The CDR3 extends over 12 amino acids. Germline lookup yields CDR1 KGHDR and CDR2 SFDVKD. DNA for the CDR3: TGTGCCACCAGTGACGGGGGAAACGAGCAGTACTTC. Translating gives CATSDGGNEQYF.

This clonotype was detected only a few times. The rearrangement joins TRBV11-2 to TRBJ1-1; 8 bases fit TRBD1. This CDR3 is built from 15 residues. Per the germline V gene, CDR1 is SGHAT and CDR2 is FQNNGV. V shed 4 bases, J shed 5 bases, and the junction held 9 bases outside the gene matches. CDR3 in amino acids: CASSSYRGSRTEAFF. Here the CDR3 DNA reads TGTGCCAGCAGCTCCTACAGGGGGTCTCGTACTGAAGCTTTCTTT. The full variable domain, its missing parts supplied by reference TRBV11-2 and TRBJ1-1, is EAGVAQSPRYKIIEKRQSVAFWCNPISGHATLYWYQQILGQGPKLLIQFQNNGVVDDSQLPKDRFSAERLKGVDSTLKIQPAKLEDSAVYLCASSSYRGSRTEAFFGQGTRLTVV.

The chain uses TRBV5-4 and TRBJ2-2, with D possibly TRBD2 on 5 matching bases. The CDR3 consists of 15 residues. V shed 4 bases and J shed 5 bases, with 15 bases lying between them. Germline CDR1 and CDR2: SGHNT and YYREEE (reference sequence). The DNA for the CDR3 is TGTGCCAGCAGCCCAGAGGGTTACGTGACCGGGGAGCTGTTTTTT. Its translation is CASSPEGYVTGELFF.

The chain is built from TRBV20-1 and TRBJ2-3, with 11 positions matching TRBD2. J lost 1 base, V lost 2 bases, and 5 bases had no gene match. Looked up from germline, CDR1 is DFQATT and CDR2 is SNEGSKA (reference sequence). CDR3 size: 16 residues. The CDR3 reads CSARLSGGAGTDTQYF. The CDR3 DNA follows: TGCAGTGCTAGACTTAGCGGGGGGGCAGGCACAGATACGCAGTATTTT.

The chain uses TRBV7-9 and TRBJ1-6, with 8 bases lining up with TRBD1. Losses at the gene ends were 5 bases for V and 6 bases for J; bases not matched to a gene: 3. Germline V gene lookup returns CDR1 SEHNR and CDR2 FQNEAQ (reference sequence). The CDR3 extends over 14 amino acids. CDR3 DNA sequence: TGTGCCAGCAGCCTACAGGGGGGTAATTCACCCCTCCACTTT. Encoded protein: CASSLQGGNSPLHF.

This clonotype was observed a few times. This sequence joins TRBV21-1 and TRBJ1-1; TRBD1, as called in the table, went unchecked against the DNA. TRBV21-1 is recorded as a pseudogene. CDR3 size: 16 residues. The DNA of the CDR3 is TGTGCCAGCAGCAAAGGGCGGGGACACCTGTCTGTTGAAGCTTTCTTT. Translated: CASSKGRGHLSVEAFF.

The CDR3 protein is CASSQTRDSQETQYF. CDR3 coding DNA: TGCGCCAGCAGCCAAACACGGGACTCACAAGAGACCCAGTACTTC. J is TRBJ2-5 and V is TRBV4-1; TRBD2 is a possible D gene (6 bases). Per the germline V gene, CDR1 is MGHRA and CDR2 is YSYEKL. This CDR3 is built from 15 residues. V lost 2 bases and J 2 bases, leaving 12 bases between the germline ends.